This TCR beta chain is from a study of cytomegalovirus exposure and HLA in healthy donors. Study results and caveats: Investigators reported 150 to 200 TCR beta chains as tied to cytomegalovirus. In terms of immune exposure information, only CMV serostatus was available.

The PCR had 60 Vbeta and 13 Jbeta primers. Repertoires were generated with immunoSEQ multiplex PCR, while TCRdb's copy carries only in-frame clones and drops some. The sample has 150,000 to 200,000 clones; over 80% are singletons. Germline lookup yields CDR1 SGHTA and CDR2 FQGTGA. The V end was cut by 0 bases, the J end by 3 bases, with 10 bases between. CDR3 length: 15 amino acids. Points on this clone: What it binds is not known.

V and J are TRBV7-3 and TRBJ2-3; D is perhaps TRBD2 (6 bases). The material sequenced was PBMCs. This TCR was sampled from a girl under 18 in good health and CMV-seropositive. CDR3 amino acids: CASSLTSGETDTQYF. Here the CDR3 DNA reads TGTGCCAGCAGCTTAACTAGCGGAGAGACAGATACGCAGTATTTT.